The 5 T cell receptor beta chains presented below share a single source sample, sequenced in a study of blood T cell repertoires in COVID-19. Sequencing used immunoSEQ multiplex PCR; TCRdb keeps in-frame clones, though not all of them. There are 60,000 or so clones in the sample; about 83% occur only once, and about 25% lies in the top ten. What was sequenced was peripheral blood. The origin of the receptors is a human donor in a cohort sampled during active COVID-19.

The CDR3 DNA sequence: TGTGCCAGCAGCGTCACGGGGGGCAGCTCCTACAATGAGCAGTTCTTC. It encodes CASSVTGGSSYNEQFF. The V call is TRBV11-2, the J call TRBJ2-1, with a weak D call TRBD2 (7 bases). The CDR3 totals 16 residues. Germline V lookup: CDR1 SGHAT, CDR2 FQNNGV. Trimming left V 5 bases short and J 0 bases short, with 14 bases between.

This rearrangement joins TRBV19 to TRBJ1-2; D may be TRBD1 (6 bases). This CDR3 spans 15 amino acids. V was clipped by 1 base and J by 4 bases, with 13 bases between them. CDR1 and CDR2 from the germline V gene are LNHDA and SQIVND (reference sequence). The DNA of the CDR3 is TGTGCCAGTAGTATAGGGGGGCTGGCCTCCTATGGCTACACCTTC. Its translation is CASSIGGLASYGYTF. Complete variable domain (other parts from reference TRBV19 and TRBJ1-2): DGGITQSPKYLFRKEGQNVTLSCEQNLNHDAMYWYRQDPGQGLRLIYYSQIVNDFQKGDIAEGYSVSREKKESFPLTVTSAQKNPTAFYLCASSIGGLASYGYTFGSGTRLTVV.

The genes are TRBV27 and TRBJ2-7, with 10 bases that match TRBD2. The CDR3 runs 14 residues. Germline V gives CDR1 MNHEY, CDR2 SMNVEV (reference sequence). The junction had 4 bases not matched to a gene; V was cut back by 6 bases and J by 2 bases. The CDR3 reads CASSRLAGAYEQYF. The CDR3 DNA is TGTGCCAGCAGCCGACTAGCGGGTGCCTACGAGCAGTACTTC.

The chain joins TRBV27 to TRBJ2-1; a possible D gene is TRBD2 (5 bases). Trimming took 5 bases from V and 9 from J, leaving 11 bases between them. CDR1 is MNHEY, CDR2 SMNVEV, per germline (reference sequence). The CDR3 is made up of 12 amino acids. CDR3: CASSREGGEQFF. DNA for the CDR3: TGTGCCAGCAGTCGAGAGGGCGGTGAGCAGTTCTTC.

This clone was observed once. This chain joins TRBV2 and TRBJ2-3; 8 bases align to TRBD2. Germline CDR1 reads SNHLY; CDR2 reads FYNNEI. The V and J ends lost 7 bases and 2 bases, in that order; junction bases with no gene match: 5. This CDR3 comprises 14 residues. The CDR3, as DNA: TGTGCCAGCAACCCGGGAGGGCCCACAGATACGCAGTATTTT. Translation: CASNPGGPTDTQYF.